The entry below gives a single T cell receptor beta chain sequence along with its context. What it binds is not known. This specimen includes other DNA sequences encoding the same CDR3. This sample was included in a study of Ad26.COV2.S vaccination and SARS-CoV-2 variants. Germline CDR1 is SGHRS and CDR2 is YFSETQ. V shed 4 bases and J shed 2 bases, with 17 bases lying between them. The CDR3 consists of 16 residues. Study-wide results and caveats: People who got the vaccine or the placebo had similar non-spike TCR breadth. Reportedly, spike-specific CD8+ and CD4+ T cell responses achieved substantial breadth once vaccination had taken place. Vaccinees displayed broader spike-specific TCR repertoires than placebo recipients.

TCRdb's copy holds only in-frame clones and misses some; the assay was immunoSEQ multiplex PCR. The table includes some 190,000 clones, around nine tenths detected once. V usage is TRBV5-1 and J usage is TRBJ2-3, with D tentatively TRBD2 (7 bases). The source was peripheral blood, collected after recovery from COVID-19. The clonotype originates from a human donor who had recovered from COVID-19. For the CDR3, the DNA is TGCGCCAGCAGCCTAGTTGCGGGGGCGATCACAGATACGCAGTATTTT. It translates to CASSLVAGAITDTQYF.